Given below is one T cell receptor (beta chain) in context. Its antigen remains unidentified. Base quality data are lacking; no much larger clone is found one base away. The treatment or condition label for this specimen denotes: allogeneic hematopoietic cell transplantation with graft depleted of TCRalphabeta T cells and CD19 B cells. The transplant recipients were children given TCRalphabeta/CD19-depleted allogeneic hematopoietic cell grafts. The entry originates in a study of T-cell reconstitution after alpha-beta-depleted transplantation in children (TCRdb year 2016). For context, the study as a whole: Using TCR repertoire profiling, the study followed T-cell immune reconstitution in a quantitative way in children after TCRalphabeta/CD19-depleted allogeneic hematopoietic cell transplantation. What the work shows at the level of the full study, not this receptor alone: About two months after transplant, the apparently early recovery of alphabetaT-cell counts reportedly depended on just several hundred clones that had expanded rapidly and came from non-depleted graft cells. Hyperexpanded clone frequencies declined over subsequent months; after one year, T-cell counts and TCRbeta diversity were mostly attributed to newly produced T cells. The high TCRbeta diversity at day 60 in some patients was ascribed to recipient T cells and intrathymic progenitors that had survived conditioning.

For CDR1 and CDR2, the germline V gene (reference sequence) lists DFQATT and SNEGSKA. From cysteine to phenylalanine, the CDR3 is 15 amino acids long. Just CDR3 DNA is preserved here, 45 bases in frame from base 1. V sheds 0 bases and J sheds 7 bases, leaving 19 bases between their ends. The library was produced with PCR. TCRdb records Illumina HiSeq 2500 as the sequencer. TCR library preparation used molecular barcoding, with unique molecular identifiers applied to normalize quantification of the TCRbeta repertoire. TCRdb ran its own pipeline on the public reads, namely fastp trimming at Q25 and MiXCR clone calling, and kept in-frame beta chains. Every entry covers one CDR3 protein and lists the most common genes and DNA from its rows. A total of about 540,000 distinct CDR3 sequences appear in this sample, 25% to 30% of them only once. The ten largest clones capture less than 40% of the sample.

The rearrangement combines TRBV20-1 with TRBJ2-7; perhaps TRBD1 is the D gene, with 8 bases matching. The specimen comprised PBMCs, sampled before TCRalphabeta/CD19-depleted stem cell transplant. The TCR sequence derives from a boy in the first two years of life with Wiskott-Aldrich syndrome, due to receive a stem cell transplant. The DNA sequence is TGCAGTGCTAGAGACGGGGGGACAGGAGAGTGGGAGCAGTACTTC. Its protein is CSARDGGTGEWEQYF.